The clone carrying this TCR beta chain came up many times. The data were taken from a study of early T cells in non-severe SARS-CoV-2 infection. There are 16 residues in the CDR3. Trimming took 2 bases from V and 8 from J, leaving 18 bases between them. CDR1 is MDHEN, CDR2 SYDVKM, per germline. Individually, cDNA molecules had unique molecular identifiers attached to them. TCRdb processed the 5' RACE reads anew with MiXCR; each CDR3 protein has one entry. The table shows over 85,000 distinct CDR3 sequences, with roughly 12% occurring only once. The source material was whole blood, sampled at baseline. This TCR came from an adult who was a healthcare worker with PCR-confirmed SARS-CoV-2 infection or an uninfected control (not recorded which). The chain joins TRBV28 to TRBJ1-4; no definite D call. CDR3 sequence: CASSLRHARSPEKLFF. For the CDR3, the DNA is TGTGCCAGCAGTTTAAGGCATGCCCGAAGTCCCGAAAAACTGTTTTTT.